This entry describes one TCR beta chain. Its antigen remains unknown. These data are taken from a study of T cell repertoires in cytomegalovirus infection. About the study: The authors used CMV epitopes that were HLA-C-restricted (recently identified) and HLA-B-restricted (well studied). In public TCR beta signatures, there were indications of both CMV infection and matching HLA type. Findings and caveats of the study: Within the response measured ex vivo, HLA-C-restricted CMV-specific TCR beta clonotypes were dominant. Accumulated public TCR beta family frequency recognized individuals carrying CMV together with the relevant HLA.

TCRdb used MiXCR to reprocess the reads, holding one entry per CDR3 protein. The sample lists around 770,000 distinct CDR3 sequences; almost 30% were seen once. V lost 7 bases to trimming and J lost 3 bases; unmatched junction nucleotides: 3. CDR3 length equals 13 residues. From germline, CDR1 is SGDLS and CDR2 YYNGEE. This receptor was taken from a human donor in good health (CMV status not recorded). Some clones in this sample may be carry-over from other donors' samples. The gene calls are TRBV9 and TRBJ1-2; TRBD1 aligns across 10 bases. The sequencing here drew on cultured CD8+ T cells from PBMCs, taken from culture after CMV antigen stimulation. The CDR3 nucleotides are TGTGCCAGCTATGGACAGGGGGACTATGGCTACACCTTC. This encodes CASYGQGDYGYTF.